The 12 T cell receptor beta chains below were found in one sample sequenced in a study of blood T cell repertoires in COVID-19. Measured with immunoSEQ multiplex PCR; TCRdb has only the in-frame clones, and not every one. The repertoire has some 140,000 clones, around 83% of them found once; the top ten carry approximately 8.4%. Sequencing used PBMCs or T cells enriched from blood (not recorded which). These receptors were collected from a man aged 45-60 years who had recovered from COVID-19.

V is TRBV4-3 and J is TRBJ1-2, with 9 bases matching TRBD1. CDR3 length: 15 residues. Trimming took 0 bases from V and 2 from J; bases not matched to a gene: 1. Germline V gene lookup returns CDR1 LGHNA and CDR2 YSLEER. CDR3 sequence (DNA): TGCGCCAGCAGCCAAGACGGGACAGGGAACTATGGCTACACCTTC. It encodes CASSQDGTGNYGYTF.

The rearrangement links TRBV6-2 or TRBV6-3 to TRBJ2-1, with D perhaps TRBD2 (5 bases). Trimming stripped 6 bases from V and 3 bases from J, with 9 bases between. The germline V gene encodes CDR1 MNHEY and CDR2 SVGEGT. This CDR3 is built from 13 residues. The CDR3 region is CASSLDYYNEQFF. The CDR3 bases are TGTGCCAGCAGCCTAGACTACTACAATGAGCAGTTCTTC.

The chain recombines TRBV4-3 with TRBJ1-1, with a possible D match to TRBD1 (6 bases). V was clipped by 0 bases and J by 5 bases, with 16 bases between them. CDR1 is LGHNA and CDR2 is YSLEER in the germline V gene. CDR3 size: 16 residues. CDR3 region: CASSQDAGGRKTEAFF. CDR3 sequence (DNA): TGCGCCAGCAGCCAAGATGCCGGGGGGCGGAAGACTGAAGCTTTCTTT.

The chain recombines TRBV9 with TRBJ2-2; weak D call: TRBD1 (5 bases). CDR1 is SGDLS, CDR2 YYNGEE, per germline. V lost 0 bases and J lost 6, with 9 bases in between. This CDR3 is 14 amino acids long. The CDR3 DNA sequence: TGTGCCAGCAGCGTAGCCGTGGGGCCCGGGGAGCTGTTTTTT. It encodes CASSVAVGPGELFF.

The chain combines TRBV3-1 (or the pseudogene TRBV3-2) with TRBJ1-1, with TRBD1 matching over 10 bases. The V gene end was trimmed by 4 bases and the J gene end by 2 bases; junction bases not matched to a gene: 7. The CDR3 sequence is 16 residues long. CDR1 is LGHDT and CDR2 is YNNKEL in the germline V gene (reference sequence). The CDR3 region has the DNA TGTGCCAGCAGCCCGAGCAGACAGGGGGCTAACACTGAAGCTTTCTTT. Translating gives CASSPSRQGANTEAFF.

The chain uses TRBV10-1 and TRBJ2-5; D possibly corresponds to TRBD2 (5 bases). The length of the CDR3 is 13 residues. With 6 bases removed from V and 5 bases from J, the gap between germline ends came to 13 bases. CDR1 WNHNN and CDR2 SYGVQD come from the germline V gene (reference sequence). The DNA of the CDR3 is TGCGCCAGCAGCGCGTCAGGCGGGGAGACCCAGTACTTC. Its translation: CASSASGGETQYF.

This clone has just a few counts. V gene TRBV4-3 combines with J gene TRBJ2-2; 10 bases agree with TRBD2. V was clipped by 4 bases and J by 1 base; unmatched bases: 6. Germline-derived CDR1 and CDR2 are LGHNA and YSLEER. The CDR3 extends over 17 amino acids. The CDR3 coding sequence is TGCGCCAGCAGCCCGGACGTAGCGGGGGGGAACACCGGGGAGCTGTTTTTT. Its protein is CASSPDVAGGNTGELFF.

The V call is TRBV6-2 or TRBV6-3, the J call TRBJ1-5; D is perhaps TRBD1 (6 bases). CDR3 length: 14 residues. V lost 5 bases and J 4 bases, leaving 12 bases between the germline ends. CDR1 is MNHEY and CDR2 is SVGEGT in the germline V gene. The CDR3 protein is CASSRTEINQPQHF. CDR3 in DNA: TGTGCCAGCAGTCGGACAGAAATTAATCAGCCCCAGCATTTT.

The chain combines TRBV7-2 with TRBJ1-6; 8 bases fit TRBD1. Germline assignment: CDR1 SGHTA and CDR2 FQGNSA. V lost 4 bases to trimming and J lost 10 bases; unmatched junction nucleotides: 6. This CDR3 region has 14 residues. CDR3 sequence reads: CASSSRQGRSPLHF. CDR3 bases: TGTGCCAGCAGCTCCAGACAGGGGCGGTCACCCCTCCACTTT.

In this sample, this clone turned up once. This chain joins TRBV10-2 and TRBJ1-4, with TRBD1 matching 9 bases. This CDR3 is built from 13 residues. From germline, CDR1 is WSHSY and CDR2 SAAADI. J gave up 4 bases and V 10 bases, and 4 bases lay outside the gene matches. CDR3 in amino acids: CAIRTGVNEKLFF. CDR3 in DNA: TGCGCCATCAGGACAGGGGTTAATGAAAAACTGTTTTTT.

The table lists this clone with a count of one. One end of the junction does not line up with germline, which may come from a read error. This sequence joins TRBV12-5 and TRBJ2-5, with 8 bases lining up with TRBD2. From germline, CDR1 is LGHNT and CDR2 FRNRAP. The CDR3 has 13 amino acids. The CDR3 is CASGALGGARPNF. CDR3 sequence (DNA): TGTGCTAGTGGAGCACTCGGGGGGGCGCGCCCGAACTTC.

V usage is TRBV7-2 and J usage is TRBJ2-3; 11 bases match TRBD2. The CDR3 loop spans 16 amino acids. V gave up 3 bases and J gave up 4 bases; unmatched junction bases: 6. Germline CDR1 reads SGHTA; CDR2 reads FQGNSA. The CDR3 here is CASSFYLAGGPDTQYF. The CDR3 DNA is TGTGCCAGCAGCTTTTACCTAGCGGGGGGCCCAGATACGCAGTATTTT.